This is a list of T cell receptor beta chains from one sample in a study of cytomegalovirus exposure and HLA in healthy donors. Sequenced by immunoSEQ multiplex PCR; TCRdb stores in-frame clones only, minus some. This sample has some 120,000 clones; 81% occur once, and the top ten carry around 4%. The sequenced sample consisted of PBMCs. Every receptor here comes from a young man in good health and CMV-seropositive. Each CDR3 is given with its conserved first and last residue. Size values are once, few and many counts, or a class for expanded clones, and some rows have none.

v_call	j_call	clone_size	cdr3_aa
TRBV19	TRBJ1-2	NA	CASSVTSRGHGYTF
TRBV18	TRBJ2-2	NA	CASSPRARGNTGELFF
TRBV7-6	TRBJ1-5	NA	CASSLGQGYNQPQHF
TRBV9	TRBJ2-3	NA	CASSEREDTQYF
TRBV5-6	TRBJ1-3	NA	CASSLGVSGNTIYF
TRBV18	TRBJ2-4	NA	CASSPAGQGNIQYF
TRBV11-2	TRBJ2-1	NA	CASSLDLESSYNEQFF
TRBV30	TRBJ1-1	NA	CAWETGIELNTEAFF
TRBV7-9	TRBJ2-7	NA	CASSLIPREQYF
TRBV6-1	TRBJ1-6	NA	CASSVGQGSYNSPLHF
TRBV9	TRBJ1-2	once	CASSVGRTSYGYTF
TRBV11-2	TRBJ2-7	once	CASSLTSGLPYEQYF
TRBV5-4	TRBJ2-7	NA	CASSLWGGGLSYEQYF
TRBV5-1	TRBJ2-7	NA	CASSLVASGRENYEQYF
TRBV6-1	TRBJ2-5	NA	CASFSGSHIETQYF
TRBV27	TRBJ2-1	NA	CASSLWGDYNEQFF
TRBV10-1	TRBJ2-7	NA	CAGRADFERVRSYEQYF
TRBV27	NA	NA	CASSWAGEMYEQYF
TRBV2	TRBJ1-4	few	CASSEDGTDEKLFF
TRBV9	TRBJ1-2	NA	CASSVKDRGYGYTF
TRBV7-9	TRBJ2-7	few	CASSPRQGSWYEQYF
TRBV4-1	TRBJ2-7	NA	CASSQTGTASSYEQYF
TRBV4-3	TRBJ2-1	NA	CASSLITPSGDQFF
TRBV18	TRBJ2-5	NA	CASSPRGTGYETQYF
TRBV5-1	TRBJ1-1	once	CASSFGGVNTEAFF
TRBV7-6	TRBJ2-6	NA	CASSSGRAGGANVLTF
TRBV6-1	TRBJ1-2	NA	CASSVSFGGAWAGNYGYTF
TRBV29-1	TRBJ1-5	NA	CSVGYNSNQPQHF
TRBV2	TRBJ2-2	once	CASHLSTNTGELFF
TRBV12-2	TRBJ1-6	NA	CASRLVQGVGSPLHF
TRBV7-2	TRBJ1-5	NA	CASSLNRGLGEPQHF
TRBV5-1	TRBJ2-2	NA	CASSLVWGKNTGELFF
TRBV7-9	TRBJ2-7	NA	CASSLWAGTGNEQYF
TRBV6-4	TRBJ2-1	NA	CASSDRTSGHNEQFF
TRBV9	TRBJ2-1	NA	CASSVGEPTTYPIKFF
TRBV4-3	TRBJ2-3	NA	CASSQLTTDTQYF
TRBV11-2	TRBJ2-6	NA	CASSREGLSSGANVLTF
TRBV5-1	TRBJ1-3	few	CASSLGAGTGNTIYF
TRBV14	TRBJ2-2	NA	CASSQVVAMNTGELFF
TRBV4-3	TRBJ2-2	NA	CASRNLAGVNTGELFF
TRBV11-2	TRBJ2-5	NA	CASSRALAAETQYF
TRBV7-8	TRBJ2-2	NA	CASSLAAGQSTGELFF
TRBV14	TRBJ1-1	NA	CASSQSLGQGTEAFF
TRBV5-1	TRBJ2-1	NA	CASSPGLRDRGFF
TRBV7-2	TRBJ2-3	NA	CASSPYSGGTDTQYF
TRBV14	TRBJ2-1	NA	CASSQEVRDRGHNEQFF
TRBV9	TRBJ2-4	NA	CASSVEGAAKNIQYF
TRBV5-6	TRBJ2-7	NA	CASSLGSGPEQYF
TRBV13	TRBJ2-7	NA	CGWGGQTPYEQYF
TRBV6-5	TRBJ1-6	NA	CASTKRTGLNSPLHF
TRBV6-5	TRBJ1-6	NA	CASSLQGLMNSPLHF
TRBV7-8	TRBJ1-5	NA	CASSLQGLGNQPQHF
TRBV11-2	TRBJ1-1	NA	CASSLGRAEAFF
TRBV30	TRBJ1-2	NA	CAWKQENYGYTF
TRBV30	TRBJ1-2	NA	CAWSVRQGGGYTF